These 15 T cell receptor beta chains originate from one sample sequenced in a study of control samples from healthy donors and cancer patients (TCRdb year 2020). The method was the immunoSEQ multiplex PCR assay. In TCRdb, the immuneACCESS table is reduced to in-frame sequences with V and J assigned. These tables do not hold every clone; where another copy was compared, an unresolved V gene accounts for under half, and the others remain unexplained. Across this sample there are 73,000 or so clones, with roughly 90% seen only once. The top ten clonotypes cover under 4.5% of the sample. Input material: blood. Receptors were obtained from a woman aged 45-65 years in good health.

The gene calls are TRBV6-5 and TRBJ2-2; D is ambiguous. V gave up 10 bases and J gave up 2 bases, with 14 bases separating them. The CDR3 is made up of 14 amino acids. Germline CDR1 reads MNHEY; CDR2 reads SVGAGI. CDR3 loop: CATKGTANTGELFF. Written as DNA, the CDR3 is TGTGCCACAAAAGGTACAGCTAACACCGGGGAGCTGTTTTTT.

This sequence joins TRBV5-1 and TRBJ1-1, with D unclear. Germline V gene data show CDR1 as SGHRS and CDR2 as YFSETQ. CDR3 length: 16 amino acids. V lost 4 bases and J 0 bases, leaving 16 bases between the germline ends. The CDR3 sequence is CASSPAESHLNTEAFF. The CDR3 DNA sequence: TGCGCCAGCAGCCCGGCCGAGAGCCACTTGAACACTGAAGCTTTCTTT.

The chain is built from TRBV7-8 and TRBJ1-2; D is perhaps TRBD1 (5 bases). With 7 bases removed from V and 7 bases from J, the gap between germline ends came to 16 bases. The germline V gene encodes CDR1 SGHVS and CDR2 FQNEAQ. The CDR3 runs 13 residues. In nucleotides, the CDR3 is TGTGCCAGCACCCAGTCCCGGGGGACTGGCTACACCTTC. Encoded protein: CASTQSRGTGYTF.

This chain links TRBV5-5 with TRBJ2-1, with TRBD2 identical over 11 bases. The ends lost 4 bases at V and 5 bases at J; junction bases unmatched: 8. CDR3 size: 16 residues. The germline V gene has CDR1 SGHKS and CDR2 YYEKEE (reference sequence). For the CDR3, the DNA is TGTGCCAGCAGCCTTCGTAGCGGGAGGGCCAACAATGAGCAGTTCTTC. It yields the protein CASSLRSGRANNEQFF.

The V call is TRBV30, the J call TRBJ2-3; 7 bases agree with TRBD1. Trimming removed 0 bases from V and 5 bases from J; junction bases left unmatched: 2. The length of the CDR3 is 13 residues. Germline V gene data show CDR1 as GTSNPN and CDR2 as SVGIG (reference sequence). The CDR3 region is CAWSVQGLDTQYF. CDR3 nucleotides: TGTGCCTGGAGTGTACAGGGGTTAGATACGCAGTATTTT. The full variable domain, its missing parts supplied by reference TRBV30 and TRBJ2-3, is SQTIHQWPATLVQPVGSPLSLECTVEGTSNPNLYWYRQAAGRGLQLLFYSVGIGQISSEVPQNLSASRPQDRQFILSSKKLLLSDSGFYLCAWSVQGLDTQYFGPGTRLTVL.

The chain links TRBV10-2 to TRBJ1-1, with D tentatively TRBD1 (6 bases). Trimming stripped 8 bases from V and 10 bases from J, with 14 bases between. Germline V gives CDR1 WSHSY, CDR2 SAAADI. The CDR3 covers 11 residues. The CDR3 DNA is TGCGCCAGCGAGGGGGGGCAGGGAGCTTTCTTT. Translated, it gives CASEGGQGAFF.

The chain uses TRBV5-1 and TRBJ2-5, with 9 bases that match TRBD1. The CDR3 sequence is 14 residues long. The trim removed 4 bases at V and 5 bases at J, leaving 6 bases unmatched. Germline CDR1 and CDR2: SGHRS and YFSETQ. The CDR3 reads CASSLTGGDETQYF. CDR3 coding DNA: TGCGCCAGCAGCCTGACAGGGGGTGACGAGACCCAGTACTTC.

The CDR3 bases are TGCGCCAGCAGCACCGGGACTGCCAAAGATACGCAGTATTTT. It translates to CASSTGTAKDTQYF. The chain uses TRBV5-1 and TRBJ2-3; D might be TRBD2 (6 bases). The CDR3 sequence is 14 residues long. Germline V CDR1 and CDR2: SGHRS, YFSETQ. V lost 4 bases, J lost 5 bases, and 14 bases lay in between.

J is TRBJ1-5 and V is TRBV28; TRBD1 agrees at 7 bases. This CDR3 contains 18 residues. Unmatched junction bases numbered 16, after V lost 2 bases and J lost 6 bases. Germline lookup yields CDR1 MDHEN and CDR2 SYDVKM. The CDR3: CASSLEMGLGQPSQPQHF. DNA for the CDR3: TGTGCCAGCAGTTTAGAGATGGGGCTGGGACAGCCAAGTCAGCCCCAGCATTTT.

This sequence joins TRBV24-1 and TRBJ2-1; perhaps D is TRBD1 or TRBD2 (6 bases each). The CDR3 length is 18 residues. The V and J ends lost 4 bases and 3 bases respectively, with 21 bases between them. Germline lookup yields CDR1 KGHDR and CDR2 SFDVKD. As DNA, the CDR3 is TGTGCCACCAGTGACCCCGGGACAAGGGACTCCTACTACAATGAGCAGTTCTTC. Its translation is CATSDPGTRDSYYNEQFF.

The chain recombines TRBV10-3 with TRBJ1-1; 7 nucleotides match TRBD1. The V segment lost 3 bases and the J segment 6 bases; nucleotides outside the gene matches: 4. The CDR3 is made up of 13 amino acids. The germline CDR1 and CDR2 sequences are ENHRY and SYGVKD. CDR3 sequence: CAISDRTGAEAFF. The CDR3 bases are TGTGCCATCAGTGACCGGACAGGCGCTGAAGCTTTCTTT.

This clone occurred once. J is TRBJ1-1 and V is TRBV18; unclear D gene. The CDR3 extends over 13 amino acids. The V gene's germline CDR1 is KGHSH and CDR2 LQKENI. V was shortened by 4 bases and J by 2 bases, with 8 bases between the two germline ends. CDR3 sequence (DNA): TGTGCCAGCTCACGGAGTCAAAACACTGAAGCTTTCTTT. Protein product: CASSRSQNTEAFF.

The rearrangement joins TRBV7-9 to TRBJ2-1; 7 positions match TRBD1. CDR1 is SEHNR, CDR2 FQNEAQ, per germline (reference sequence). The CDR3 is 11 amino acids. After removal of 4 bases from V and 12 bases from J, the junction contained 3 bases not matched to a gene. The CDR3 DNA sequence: TGTGCCAGCAGCTACCGGGACAGGCAGTTCTTC. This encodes CASSYRDRQFF.

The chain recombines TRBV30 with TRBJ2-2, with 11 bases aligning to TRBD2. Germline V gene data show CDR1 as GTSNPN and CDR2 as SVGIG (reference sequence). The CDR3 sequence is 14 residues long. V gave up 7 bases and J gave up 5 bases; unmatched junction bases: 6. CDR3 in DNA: TGTGCCTCTAAAACTAGCGGGAGAACCGGGGAGCTGTTTTTT. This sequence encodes CASKTSGRTGELFF.

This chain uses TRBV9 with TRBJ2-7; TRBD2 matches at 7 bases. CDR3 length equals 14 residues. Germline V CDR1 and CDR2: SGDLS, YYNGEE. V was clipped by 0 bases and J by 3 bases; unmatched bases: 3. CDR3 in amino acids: CASSVASGDYEQYF. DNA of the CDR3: TGTGCCAGCAGCGTAGCCAGCGGGGACTACGAGCAGTACTTC.